The clone carrying this T cell receptor (beta chain) was counted only a few times. Its matching antigen is unknown. TCRdb re-derived calls from the RT-PCR reads in MiXCR, one entry per CDR3 protein. Counted here are approximately 700,000 distinct CDR3 sequences, 15% to 19% occurring once; the ten biggest clones make up 9.5% to 13%. The CDR3 length is 23 residues. The data originate from a study of response to subunit inactivated influenza vaccine. General study results and limits: New T cells are recruited in small numbers by each seasonal influenza vaccination, according to the authors' suggestion.

The genes are TRBV1 and TRBJ2-7; the table's D call of TRBD1 was not tested on the DNA. TRBV1 is flagged as a pseudogene. The sample was PBMCs from blood, taken roughly 13 days after vaccination. The sequence derives from a middle-aged man who received an inactivated influenza vaccine. The CDR3 sequence: CTSSEPGTNDFLENRTLLYEQYF. In DNA form, the CDR3 reads TGCACCAGCAGCGAGCCCGGGACCAACGACTTCTTGGAAAACCGTACCCTTCTCTACGAGCAGTACTTC.